This is a list of T cell receptor beta chains from one sample in a study of T cell repertoires in cytomegalovirus infection. MiXCR was run by TCRdb on the reads, yielding one entry per CDR3 protein. Of roughly 990,000 distinct CDR3 sequences listed, approximately 30% were seen once; the top ten hold around 15%. Antigens of these TCRs are unknown. This sample comprised cultured CD8+ T cells from PBMCs, obtained from culture after CMV antigen stimulation. These receptors originate from a human donor in good health (CMV status not recorded). Some clones in this sample may be carry-over from other donors' samples. The CDR3 runs from the conserved cysteine through the conserved F or W.

TRBV4-2	TRBJ2-1	CASSQIALTGGVINEQFF
TRBV11-1	TRBJ1-2	CASKDGKGRDYYGYTF
TRBV7-2	TRBJ2-7	CASTLSYEQYF
TRBV7-9	TRBJ1-1	CASSSDMGQGITMNTEAFF
TRBV11-2	TRBJ2-1	CASSLGGDSLYNEQFF
TRBV5-4	TRBJ1-2	CASSLVGGEWYGYTF
TRBV6-6	TRBJ2-2	CASSYSEFSNTGELFF
TRBV9	TRBJ2-3	CASSAGGGTFTDTQYF
TRBV5-1	TRBJ1-2	CANRVYRQVDGYTF
TRBV5-6	TRBJ2-5	CASSFAFGGRRETQYF
TRBV7-9	TRBJ1-4	CASSPTATNEKLFF
TRBV6-1	TRBJ1-5	CASSVGTGIVNQPQHF
TRBV28	TRBJ2-6	CASTSPYRDSRPGANVLTF
TRBV7-2	TRBJ1-5	CASSSRGREGQPQHF
TRBV7-6	TRBJ1-5	CASSHGSMSNQPQHF
TRBV6-1	TRBJ1-1	CASSPIIPQGYMNTEAFF
TRBV6-1	TRBJ2-6	CASSEMVGAISGANVLTF
TRBV10-3	TRBJ2-3	CAINPSGLADDTDTQYF
TRBV20-1	TRBJ1-1	CSARDPAENTEAFF
TRBV7-6	TRBJ2-7	CASSSRSSYEQYF
TRBV19	TRBJ1-5	CASSSQDRRALNQPQHF
TRBV11-3	TRBJ2-1	CASSWGGGFLYNEQFF
TRBV7-2	TRBJ2-1	CASSLLAGGDSSYNEQFF
TRBV6-2/TRBV6-3	TRBJ1-2	CASSYGTLGYTF
TRBV24-1	TRBJ2-1	CATSDSGRLAVANEQFF
TRBV27	TRBJ2-6	CASSLIAGANVLTF
TRBV6-2/TRBV6-3	TRBJ2-2	CASSDGPYTVNTGELFF
TRBV5-6	TRBJ2-5	CASSLAEEVGQYF
TRBV12-3/TRBV12-4	TRBJ2-2	CASSSPKRQVNTGELFF
TRBV7-3	TRBJ2-2	CASSLKASGGELFF
TRBV6-2/TRBV6-3	TRBJ2-2	CASTFRLGGTGELFF
TRBV7-6	TRBJ2-2	CASSSKGVAGELFF
TRBV12-3/TRBV12-4	TRBJ2-1	CASTTPARGLRDEQFF
TRBV25-1	TRBJ1-2	CASSEYRASGGYTF
TRBV19	TRBJ1-2	CASLSYGYTF
TRBV5-5	TRBJ1-4	CASSSPSGTDSEKLFF
TRBV20-1	TRBJ2-7	CSATGLAGGEQYF
TRBV9	TRBJ2-2	CASSVPTSSGTGELFF
TRBV10-3	TRBJ2-5	CAISFDRGHQETQYF
TRBV5-5	TRBJ1-3	CASTHVPHSGPSGNTIYF
TRBV19	TRBJ1-5	CASNKGRIRGSSNQPQHF
TRBV14	TRBJ1-2	CASSQDRGARGYTF
TRBV7-9	TRBJ1-2	CASSQRQANYGYTF
TRBV11-2	TRBJ2-3	CASSSTYTDTQYF
TRBV12-3/TRBV12-4	TRBJ2-1	CATKLGAEYNEQFF
TRBV7-9	TRBJ1-1	CASSLGAGGSEAFF
TRBV6-2/TRBV6-3	TRBJ1-4	CASVGATNEKLFF
TRBV7-6	TRBJ2-4	CASSNWTENIQYF
TRBV4-1	TRBJ2-3	CASSQGPSGALATDTQYF
TRBV27	TRBJ2-3	CANSPHSPDTQYF
TRBV12-5	TRBJ1-1	CASGFGTGASGDTEAFF
TRBV7-9	TRBJ1-1	CASSPRDFTAFF
TRBV7-9	TRBJ2-1	CASRATSGGANEQFF